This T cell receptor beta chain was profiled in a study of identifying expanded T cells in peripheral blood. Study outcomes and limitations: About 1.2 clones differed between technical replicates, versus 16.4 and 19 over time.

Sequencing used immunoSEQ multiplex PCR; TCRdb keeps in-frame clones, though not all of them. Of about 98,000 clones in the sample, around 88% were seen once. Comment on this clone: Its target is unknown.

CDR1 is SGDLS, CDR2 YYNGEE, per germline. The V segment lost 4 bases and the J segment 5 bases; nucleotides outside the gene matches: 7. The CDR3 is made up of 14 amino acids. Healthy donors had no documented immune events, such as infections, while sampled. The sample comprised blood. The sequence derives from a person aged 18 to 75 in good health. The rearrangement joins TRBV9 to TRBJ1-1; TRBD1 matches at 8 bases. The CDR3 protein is CASSKGQAGTEAFF. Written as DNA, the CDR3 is TGTGCCAGCAGCAAGGGACAGGCGGGAACTGAAGCTTTCTTT.